These 4 T cell receptor beta chains share one sample of origin, sequenced in a study of shared clonotypes between healthy human individuals. TCRdb's copy holds only in-frame clones and misses some; the assay was immunoSEQ multiplex PCR. Among some 450,000 clones listed, over 60% were seen once. Sequences were obtained from PBMCs. The receptors stem from a woman in her forties in good health. Some clones in this sample may be carry-over from other donors' samples.

The gene calls are TRBV9 and TRBJ1-1, with TRBD1 matching 8 bases. The CDR3 sequence is 14 residues long. Germline trimming cut 4 bases from V and 11 bases from J; bases unmatched to any gene: 13. The V gene's germline CDR1 is SGDLS and CDR2 YYNGEE. The CDR3 loop is CASSSGQGSAMAFF. CDR3 in DNA: TGTGCCAGCAGCTCCGGACAGGGCTCGGCGATGGCTTTCTTT.

This clone was observed a handful of times. The chain joins TRBV6-1 to TRBJ2-7; D not certain. The germline CDR1 and CDR2 sequences are MNHNS and SASEGT. V was pared by 4 bases and J by 4 bases, with 8 bases between. The CDR3 extends over 12 amino acids. CDR3 amino acids: CASSAQRYEQYF. CDR3 bases: TGTGCCAGCAGTGCTCAGCGATACGAGCAGTACTTC.

This clone was observed at least ten times. Other DNA variants within this sample encode the same CDR3. The chain carries TRBV5-4 and TRBJ1-1; 8 nucleotides align to TRBD1. V gave up 5 bases and J gave up 3 bases; unmatched junction bases: 9. Germline CDR1 and CDR2: SGHNT and YYREEE (reference sequence). The CDR3 spans 15 residues. Here the CDR3 reads CASRFQTGADTEAFF. Written as DNA, the CDR3 is TGTGCCAGCAGGTTCCAGACAGGGGCTGACACTGAAGCTTTCTTT.

The chain has TRBV15 and TRBJ2-4; D remains ambiguous. The CDR3 totals 14 residues. With 0 bases removed from V and 7 bases from J, the gap between germline ends came to 10 bases. Looked up from germline, CDR1 is LNHNV and CDR2 is YYDKDF (reference sequence). Here the CDR3 DNA reads TGTGCCACCAGCAGAGAGGCCTTCGGGAACATTCAGTACTTC. This gives the protein CATSREAFGNIQYF.